This T cell receptor beta chain originates from a study of blood T cell repertoires in COVID-19. CDR3 length: 16 residues. Germline CDR1 reads SGHKS; CDR2 reads YYEKEE (reference sequence). Trimming took 3 bases from V and 2 from J, leaving 15 bases between them. Cohort placement rested on clinical history that participants reported themselves. Clones were read by immunoSEQ multiplex PCR, and TCRdb kept only the in-frame ones, dropping some. The sample carries 120,000 to 150,000 clones, 84% recorded once. This chain links TRBV5-5 with TRBJ1-5, with TRBD1 as a possible D gene (5 bases). The clonotype originates from a man between 40 and 49 years old with acute COVID-19. The material sequenced was PBMCs or T cells enriched from blood (not recorded which). CDR3 in amino acids: CASSWGPGPGNQPQHF. The CDR3 bases are TGTGCCAGCAGCTGGGGCCCAGGACCCGGCAATCAGCCCCAGCATTTT.